Presented here are 26 T cell receptor beta chains from one specimen sequenced in a study of technical replicates of blood from a handful of donors (dated by TCRdb to about 2017). To prepare the library, the immunoSEQ multiplex PCR assay was applied. TCRdb carries this immuneACCESS record with in-frame sequences only. Its versions omit some clonotypes, under half of them owing to an unresolved V gene in the studies checked, with the rest unexplained. Recorded for this sample are some 83,000 clones; approximately 90% of them occurred a single time. Of the sample, 0.25% falls within the top ten clones. The sample consisted of T cells isolated from PBMCs. The receptors here all came from a human donor in good health.

The V and J genes are TRBV6-6 and TRBJ2-7; 11 bases agree with TRBD2. The CDR3 is 16 residues long. Germline V CDR1 and CDR2: MNHNY, SVGAGI (reference sequence). The ends lost 7 bases at V and 3 bases at J; junction bases unmatched: 11. The CDR3 sequence is CASIDVPGTSGYEQYF. CDR3 in DNA: TGTGCCAGCATCGACGTACCCGGGACTAGCGGCTACGAGCAGTACTTC.

The rearrangement links TRBV7-2 to TRBJ1-4, with D uncertain. The germline V gene has CDR1 SGHTA and CDR2 FQGNSA. This CDR3 spans 17 amino acids. V lost 0 bases and J lost 1, with 12 bases in between. DNA for the CDR3: TGTGCCAGCAGCTTAGCTACGGGTTTGGGAACTAATGAAAAACTGTTTTTT. Residues: CASSLATGLGTNEKLFF.

J is TRBJ1-1 and V is TRBV2; the D is unclear. CDR1 and CDR2 (germline): SNHLY, FYNNEI. Trimming cost V 8 bases and J 1 base, with 23 bases left between them. The CDR3 is 17 amino acids. CDR3 coding DNA: TGTGCCAGCTCGACCCCACCGGAGAGAGTTTCGAACACTGAAGCTTTCTTT. Protein: CASSTPPERVSNTEAFF.

The DNA for the CDR3 is TGCGCCAGCAGCATTAGACAGGGGGCCAGGGAGCTGTTTTTT. Its protein is CASSIRQGARELFF. The rearrangement uses TRBV5-1 and TRBJ2-2; 10 bases are a match to TRBD1. Unmatched junction bases numbered 6, after V lost 4 bases and J lost 9 bases. The CDR3 runs to 14 residues. Per germline, CDR1 SGHRS and CDR2 YFSETQ.

V is TRBV2 and J is TRBJ2-2, with 8 bases matching TRBD1. Germline CDR1 and CDR2: SNHLY and FYNNEI. There are 15 residues in the CDR3. The junction had 5 bases not matched to a gene; V was cut back by 8 bases and J by 0 bases. The DNA for the CDR3 is TGTGCCAGCTTATGGGGACAGGCGAACACCGGGGAGCTGTTTTTT. It codes for CASLWGQANTGELFF.

This chain uses TRBV27 with TRBJ2-7; 7 nucleotides match TRBD1. This CDR3 is built from 16 residues. Germline CDR1 reads MNHEY; CDR2 reads SMNVEV (reference sequence). V lost 6 bases and J lost 2; bases outside the gene matches: 13. The CDR3 reads CASSLIVSGQAYEQYF. In nucleotides, the CDR3 is TGTGCCAGCAGCTTAATAGTCTCTGGACAGGCCTACGAGCAGTACTTC.

This clone showed up just a few times. This sequence joins TRBV10-3 and TRBJ2-3; TRBD2 aligns across 8 bases. The J segment lost 2 bases and the V segment lost 2 bases, leaving 9 bases of the junction unmatched. Germline V CDR1 and CDR2: ENHRY, SYGVKD. The CDR3 is 17 amino acids. CDR3 in amino acids: CAISEGGGSPLTDTQYF. CDR3 sequence (DNA): TGTGCCATCAGTGAGGGCGGGGGGTCCCCCCTCACAGATACGCAGTATTTT.

This clone was counted a few times. This rearrangement joins TRBV16 to TRBJ1-1, with 7 bases aligning to TRBD1. The trim removed 4 bases at V and 5 bases at J, leaving 7 bases unmatched. The V gene's germline CDR1 is KGHSY and CDR2 FQNENV. The CDR3 loop spans 14 amino acids. In nucleotides, the CDR3 is TGTGCCAGCAGCCCCTCAGGGGGTTCGACTGAAGCTTTCTTT. Its translation is CASSPSGGSTEAFF. Looking up the rest from reference TRBV16 and TRBJ1-1 gives the full variable domain: GEEVAQTPKHLVRGEGQKAKLYCAPIKGHSYVFWYQQVLKNEFKFLISFQNENVFDETGMPKERFSAKCLPNSPCSLEIQATKLEDSAVYFCASSPSGGSTEAFFGQGTRLTVV.

The gene calls are TRBV6-5 and TRBJ1-1; D is possibly TRBD1 (6 bases). Trimming stripped 2 bases from V and 1 base from J, with 14 bases between. Germline assignment: CDR1 MNHEY and CDR2 SVGAGI. The CDR3 covers 16 residues. The CDR3 loop is CASSYGRGGENTEAFF. The CDR3 DNA sequence: TGTGCCAGCAGTTACGGAAGGGGGGGTGAGAACACTGAAGCTTTCTTT.

The CDR3 here is CASRKMTGGFYEQYF. The CDR3, as DNA: TGTGCCAGCAGGAAAATGACAGGGGGTTTCTACGAGCAGTACTTC. The chain carries TRBV2 and TRBJ2-7, with TRBD1 matching over 9 bases. This CDR3 is 15 amino acids long. V lost 6 bases to trimming and J lost 3 bases; unmatched junction nucleotides: 9. Germline CDR1 SNHLY, CDR2 FYNNEI.

V and J are TRBV4-1 and TRBJ1-4; 7 nucleotides align to TRBD1. Per the germline V gene, CDR1 is MGHRA and CDR2 is YSYEKL. CDR3 length: 15 residues. Trimming at V came to 2 bases and at J to 3 bases, leaving 3 bases not matched to a gene. The CDR3 protein is CASSQPGTANEKLFF. CDR3 DNA: TGCGCCAGCAGCCAACCCGGGACAGCTAATGAAAAACTGTTTTTT.

This chain uses TRBV10-3 with TRBJ1-1, with D tentatively TRBD1 (6 bases). With 5 bases removed from V and 0 bases from J, the gap between germline ends came to 19 bases. Germline assignment: CDR1 ENHRY and CDR2 SYGVKD. The CDR3 extends over 17 amino acids. DNA for the CDR3: TGTGCCATCAGTCTAGTCGGAACAGGGAGAATGAACACTGAAGCTTTCTTT. Its protein is CAISLVGTGRMNTEAFF.

The chain recombines TRBV19 with TRBJ1-5; D not certain. This CDR3 contains 13 residues. Trimming stripped 5 bases from V and 4 bases from J, with 9 bases between. From germline, CDR1 is LNHDA and CDR2 SQIVND (reference sequence). The CDR3 here is CASSRGRNQPQHF. The CDR3, as DNA: TGTGCCAGTAGTCGCGGTAGAAATCAGCCCCAGCATTTT. Combining the CDR3 with reference TRBV19 and TRBJ1-5 gives the whole variable domain DGGITQSPKYLFRKEGQNVTLSCEQNLNHDAMYWYRQDPGQGLRLIYYSQIVNDFQKGDIAEGYSVSREKKESFPLTVTSAQKNPTAFYLCASSRGRNQPQHFGDGTRLSIL.

The rearrangement uses TRBV7-9 and TRBJ2-1; no reliable D call. This CDR3 comprises 12 residues. Trimming cost V 5 bases and J 7 bases, with 9 bases left between them. Germline V gene data show CDR1 as SEHNR and CDR2 as FQNEAQ (reference sequence). CDR3 sequence reads: CASSASRNEQFF. The DNA of the CDR3 is TGTGCCAGCAGCGCCTCCAGGAATGAGCAGTTCTTC.

V is TRBV5-4 and J is TRBJ2-3, with 7 nucleotides matching TRBD2. V was pared by 2 bases and J by 1 base, with 4 bases of the junction left unmatched. CDR1 is SGHNT and CDR2 is YYREEE in the germline V gene (reference sequence). The CDR3 has 15 amino acids. The CDR3 sequence is CASSLKRERTDTQYF. The CDR3 nucleotides are TGTGCCAGCAGCTTAAAGCGGGAACGCACAGATACGCAGTATTTT.

The chain uses TRBV13 and TRBJ2-1; 9 bases match TRBD2. This CDR3 comprises 16 residues. The V gene end was trimmed by 0 bases and the J gene end by 9 bases; junction bases not matched to a gene: 9. Germline CDR1 reads PRHDT; CDR2 reads FYEKMQ (reference sequence). The CDR3 coding sequence is TGTGCCAGCAGCTTAGGACTAGCGGGCGCCCGTAGTGAGCAGTTCTTC. This encodes CASSLGLAGARSEQFF.

This clone was recorded once. The J gene is TRBJ2-1, the V gene TRBV6-5, with TRBD2 matching over 7 bases. Germline assignment: CDR1 MNHEY and CDR2 SVGAGI. The CDR3 length is 14 residues. The V gene end was trimmed by 6 bases and the J gene end by 7 bases; junction bases not matched to a gene: 9. The CDR3 DNA sequence: TGTGCCAGCAGCCCTAGCGGAGTAAGGAATGAGCAGTTCTTC. It encodes CASSPSGVRNEQFF.

In DNA form, the CDR3 reads TGTGCCAGCAGCTTAGGGGATTGGCGGGGGTCTGATGAGCAGTACTTC. Translated, it gives CASSLGDWRGSDEQYF. The V call is TRBV11-3, the J call TRBJ2-7, with 7 bases that match TRBD2. With V trimmed by 1 base and J by 7 bases, 13 bases remained unmatched. This CDR3 comprises 16 residues. CDR1 is SGHNT and CDR2 is YENEEA in the germline V gene. Complete variable domain (other parts from reference TRBV11-3 and TRBJ2-7): EAGVVQSPRYKIIEKKQPVAFWCNPISGHNTLYWYLQNLGQGPELLIRYENEEAVDDSQLPKDRFSAERLKGVDSTLKIQPAELGDSAVYLCASSLGDWRGSDEQYFGPGTRLTVT.

This chain connects TRBV5-1 to TRBJ2-5; a possible D gene is TRBD1 (5 bases). The germline V gene has CDR1 SGHRS and CDR2 YFSETQ. Trimming shortened V by 1 base and J by 2 bases, and 12 bases separated the two germline ends. The CDR3 runs to 15 residues. The CDR3 bases are TGCGCCAGCAGCTTGAAGGGGTCACCACAAGAGACCCAGTACTTC. Amino acids: CASSLKGSPQETQYF.

This sequence joins TRBV19 and TRBJ2-5; the match to TRBD1 covers 7 bases. The length of the CDR3 is 12 residues. Germline CDR1 reads LNHDA; CDR2 reads SQIVND (reference sequence). The V segment lost 6 bases and the J segment 5 bases; nucleotides outside the gene matches: 3. CDR3 DNA: TGTGCCAGTAGCCCGGACAGGGAGACCCAGTACTTC. Translating it yields CASSPDRETQYF.

This chain joins TRBV5-1 and TRBJ1-2; unclear D gene. CDR1 SGHRS and CDR2 YFSETQ come from the germline V gene. This CDR3 contains 16 residues. The V gene lost 4 bases and the J gene lost 4 bases, with 20 bases spanning the gap. CDR3 protein: CASSLAGSRGGYGYTF. The DNA of the CDR3 is TGCGCCAGCAGCCTGGCGGGGTCGCGGGGAGGCTATGGCTACACCTTC. The variable domain in full, with the rest retrieved from reference TRBV5-1 and TRBJ1-2, is KAGVTQTPRYLIKTRGQQVTLSCSPISGHRSVSWYQQTPGQGLQFLFEYFSETQRNKGNFPGRFSGRQFSNSRSEMNVSTLELGDSALYLCASSLAGSRGGYGYTFGSGTRLTVV.

The rearrangement links TRBV7-8 to TRBJ2-7, with TRBD2 matching over 8 bases. Germline lookup yields CDR1 SGHVS and CDR2 FQNEAQ. The CDR3 length is 14 residues. V gave up 3 bases and J gave up 3 bases; unmatched junction bases: 4. The CDR3 spells CASSFSGILYEQYF. CDR3 DNA sequence: TGTGCCAGCAGCTTTAGCGGGATACTCTACGAGCAGTACTTC.

This clone was recorded only once. The rearrangement joins TRBV18 to TRBJ2-7; TRBD1 aligns across 9 bases. Germline V gene sequence: CDR1 KGHSH, CDR2 LQKENI. V was clipped by 6 bases and J by 5 bases; unmatched bases: 8. The CDR3 has 14 amino acids. CDR3 sequence reads: CASSRTGVADEQYF. The CDR3 DNA sequence: TGTGCCAGCTCCAGGACAGGGGTGGCAGACGAGCAGTACTTC. Combining the CDR3 with reference TRBV18 and TRBJ2-7 gives the whole variable domain NAGVMQNPRHLVRRRGQEARLRCSPMKGHSHVYWYRQLPEEGLKFMVYLQKENIIDESGMPKERFSAEFPKEGPSILRIQQVVRGDSAAYFCASSRTGVADEQYFGPGTRLTVT.

The genes are TRBV6-1 and TRBJ2-7; D is perhaps TRBD1 (5 bases). The CDR3 sequence is 15 residues long. V lost 6 bases and J lost 2, with 17 bases in between. Germline V gives CDR1 MNHNS, CDR2 SASEGT. The CDR3 DNA reads TGTGCCAGCAGGGGGCAAGAGACAGAGGCCTACGAGCAGTACTTC. The encoded protein is CASRGQETEAYEQYF.

The chain couples TRBV9 to TRBJ1-1; 7 nucleotides line up with TRBD1. Germline assignment: CDR1 SGDLS and CDR2 YYNGEE. After removal of 4 bases from V and 2 bases from J, the junction contained 5 bases not matched to a gene. This CDR3 has 14 residues. CDR3 residues: CASSPRDSNTEAFF. CDR3 DNA sequence: TGTGCCAGCAGCCCCCGGGACAGCAACACTGAAGCTTTCTTT.

This clone has just one count. The chain uses TRBV9 and TRBJ2-7; the D gene is possibly TRBD1 (5 bases). Germline V CDR1 and CDR2: SGDLS, YYNGEE. The length of the CDR3 is 13 residues. The germline V and J ends were trimmed by 3 bases and 1 base, with 8 bases remaining between them. CDR3 protein: CASSGRVSYEQYF. CDR3 sequence (DNA): TGTGCCAGCAGCGGCAGGGTATCCTACGAGCAGTACTTC.